Listed below are T cell receptor beta chains from one sample, sequenced in a study of T cell clones after liver transplantation. Method: immunoSEQ multiplex PCR; TCRdb's copy keeps in-frame clones and lacks some. This table has about 120,000 clones, around nine tenths appearing once. The specimen comprised CD4+ T cells from blood, sampled 12 months after liver transplant. The origin of the receptors is a human patient who received a liver transplant. Some of these T cells may belong to the graft donor. Both conserved end residues are part of each CDR3. Each record gives: clone size, V gene, D gene, J gene, CDR3 DNA, CDR3 protein. A D gene is named only where the DNA matches it firmly. Clone size, where shown, is once, few, many, or a class for clones that have expanded.

clone_size: .
v_call: TRBV5-5
d_call: TRBD1
j_call: TRBJ1-5
cdr3_nt: TGTGCCAGCAGCTTGTTTCAGGGGGGAAATCAGCCCCAGCATTTT
cdr3_aa: CASSLFQGGNQPQHF

clone_size: .
v_call: TRBV29-1
d_call: TRBD2
j_call: TRBJ2-3
cdr3_nt: TGCAGCGTTGAAGGACTAGCGGGTTACACAGATACGCAGTATTTT
cdr3_aa: CSVEGLAGYTDTQYF

clone_size: .
v_call: TRBV27
d_call: .
j_call: TRBJ2-7
cdr3_nt: TGTGCCAGCAGTTTAAAGGCTAGCGTCCCCTACGAGCAGTACTTC
cdr3_aa: CASSLKASVPYEQYF

clone_size: .
v_call: TRBV18
d_call: TRBD1
j_call: TRBJ2-7
cdr3_nt: TGTGCCAGCTCCCCGGACAGGGGGTTCTACGAGCAGTACTTC
cdr3_aa: CASSPDRGFYEQYF

clone_size: .
v_call: TRBV28
d_call: .
j_call: TRBJ2-1
cdr3_nt: TGTGCCAGCAGTTCAGAACGGTGGGGGGAGACGAACAATGAGCAGTTCTTC
cdr3_aa: CASSSERWGETNNEQFF

clone_size: .
v_call: TRBV15
d_call: .
j_call: TRBJ2-5
cdr3_nt: TGTGCCACCAGCAGTGAAAGAGAGACCCAGTACTTC
cdr3_aa: CATSSERETQYF

clone_size: .
v_call: TRBV25-1
d_call: .
j_call: TRBJ1-4
cdr3_nt: TGTGCCAGCGGACCCCGGGAACTGTTTTTT
cdr3_aa: CASGPRELFF

clone_size: .
v_call: TRBV19
d_call: .
j_call: TRBJ2-3
cdr3_nt: TGTGCCAGTAGTATCGTCGGGCCTCCCTTCGATACGCAGTATTTT
cdr3_aa: CASSIVGPPFDTQYF

clone_size: few
v_call: TRBV7-9
d_call: .
j_call: TRBJ2-1
cdr3_nt: TGTGCCAGCAGCCTAGGGGTCCACAGCCCGTTCTTC
cdr3_aa: CASSLGVHSPFF

clone_size: .
v_call: TRBV5-1
d_call: .
j_call: TRBJ1-6
cdr3_nt: TGCGCCAGCAGTCCAGCGGCGGAAAATTCACCCCTCCACTTT
cdr3_aa: CASSPAAENSPLHF

clone_size: .
v_call: TRBV6-5
d_call: .
j_call: TRBJ2-6
cdr3_nt: TGTGCCAGCAGGACTGCCTCTGGGGCCAACGTCCTGACTTTC
cdr3_aa: CASRTASGANVLTF

clone_size: once
v_call: TRBV5-1
d_call: .
j_call: TRBJ2-5
cdr3_nt: TGCGCCAGCAGCTTGGGAAGAGGGGGGGCGGAGACCCAGTACTTC
cdr3_aa: CASSLGRGGAETQYF

clone_size: .
v_call: TRBV7-2
d_call: TRBD2
j_call: TRBJ2-3
cdr3_nt: TGTGCCAGCAGCCTCCAGACTAGCGCCACAGATACGCAGTATTTT
cdr3_aa: CASSLQTSATDTQYF

clone_size: .
v_call: TRBV7-9
d_call: .
j_call: TRBJ1-1
cdr3_nt: TGTGCCAGCAGTCCCATGAACACTGAAGCTTTCTTT
cdr3_aa: CASSPMNTEAFF

clone_size: .
v_call: TRBV2
d_call: TRBD2
j_call: TRBJ2-7
cdr3_nt: TGTGCCAGCAGGGAAGCGGGAGGGCCCCAATCCGAGCAGTACTTC
cdr3_aa: CASREAGGPQSEQYF

clone_size: .
v_call: TRBV19
d_call: .
j_call: TRBJ2-3
cdr3_nt: TGTGCCAGTAGTATTCAGGGTTCCGTACTTTCAGATACGCAGTATTTT
cdr3_aa: CASSIQGSVLSDTQYF

clone_size: .
v_call: TRBV7-6
d_call: .
j_call: TRBJ2-2
cdr3_nt: TGTGCCAGCAGCCCGGACGGCAGGAACACCGGGGAGCTGTTTTTT
cdr3_aa: CASSPDGRNTGELFF

clone_size: .
v_call: TRBV11-3
d_call: TRBD2
j_call: TRBJ2-1
cdr3_nt: TGTGCCAGCAGCTTAAGGGGGACTAGCGGGGGCTCCTACAATGAGCAGTTCTTC
cdr3_aa: CASSLRGTSGGSYNEQFF

clone_size: .
v_call: TRBV28
d_call: .
j_call: TRBJ2-1
cdr3_nt: TGTGCCAGCAGCCCTAAATCCCTGGACAATGAGCAGTTCTTC
cdr3_aa: CASSPKSLDNEQFF

clone_size: few
v_call: TRBV6-4
d_call: .
j_call: TRBJ2-1
cdr3_nt: TGTGCCAGCAGCCCGCGACTAGGCGAGGGTGAGCAGTTCTTC
cdr3_aa: CASSPRLGEGEQFF

clone_size: .
v_call: TRBV19
d_call: .
j_call: TRBJ1-5
cdr3_nt: TGTGCCAGTAGTATGGTGTCTGGTTACCAGCCCCAGCATTTT
cdr3_aa: CASSMVSGYQPQHF

clone_size: .
v_call: TRBV18
d_call: .
j_call: TRBJ2-1
cdr3_nt: TGTGCCACCAATAGTGGGTACAATGAGCAGTTCTTC
cdr3_aa: CATNSGYNEQFF

clone_size: .
v_call: TRBV6-6
d_call: TRBD1
j_call: TRBJ1-1
cdr3_nt: TGTGCCAGCAGAGACCGACAGGGGCGCACTGAAGCTTTCTTT
cdr3_aa: CASRDRQGRTEAFF

clone_size: .
v_call: TRBV5-1
d_call: TRBD2
j_call: TRBJ2-1
cdr3_nt: TGCGCCAGCAGCTTGGTGGGACTAGTTATCTACAATGAGCAGTTCTTC
cdr3_aa: CASSLVGLVIYNEQFF